These 21 T cell receptor beta chains were sequenced from one sample in a study of cytomegalovirus exposure and HLA in healthy donors. PCR amplification relied on 60 Vbeta primers (plus 13 Jbeta primers). Generated by immunoSEQ multiplex PCR, the TCRdb table keeps only in-frame clones and is missing some. Seen here are some 120,000 clones, 78% observed once, and the top ten hold 3.6%. The sequencing input was PBMCs. The source is a man between 40 and 49 years old in good health and CMV-seronegative.

CDR3 sequence: CASSYGQSYGYTF. For the CDR3, the DNA is TGTGCCAGCAGTTACGGACAGAGCTATGGCTACACCTTC. This sequence joins TRBV6-5 and TRBJ1-2; D might be TRBD1 (6 bases). CDR1 is MNHEY, CDR2 SVGAGI, per germline. Between the trimmed V and J ends, which lost 2 bases and 4 bases, there was a span of 8 bases. This CDR3 region has 13 residues.

The sample holds one count of this clone. The gene calls are TRBV27 and TRBJ1-1; D not resolved. Germline V gene sequence: CDR1 MNHEY, CDR2 SMNVEV (reference sequence). The CDR3 is made up of 13 amino acids. V lost 3 bases and J lost 1, with 6 bases in between. The chain's CDR3 is CASSFWRNTEAFF. The CDR3 DNA sequence: TGTGCCAGCAGTTTTTGGAGGAACACTGAAGCTTTCTTT.

The rearrangement links TRBV28 to TRBJ2-2; a weak D match, TRBD1 (5 bases). This CDR3 comprises 15 residues. Germline V lookup: CDR1 MDHEN, CDR2 SYDVKM. Trimming pared 6 bases from V and 2 bases from J, leaving 13 bases between. The CDR3 sequence: CASSPDTINTGELFF. Here the CDR3 DNA reads TGTGCCAGCAGCCCGGACACGATTAACACCGGGGAGCTGTTTTTT.

This chain uses TRBV18 with TRBJ2-7; D is uncertain. Trimming took off 1 base at V and 5 bases at J, with 18 bases between the two ends. The V gene's germline CDR1 is KGHSH and CDR2 LQKENI. The CDR3 is 16 amino acids. The CDR3 DNA is TGTGCCAGCTCACCACGCGGCAATGCGAGGTCAAACGAGCAGTACTTC. Its translation: CASSPRGNARSNEQYF.

The chain joins TRBV4-1 to TRBJ2-7, with D uncertain. CDR3 length equals 12 residues. The V and J ends lost 3 bases and 4 bases respectively, with 7 bases between them. Germline CDR1 reads MGHRA; CDR2 reads YSYEKL. The CDR3 protein is CASSHFGYEQYF. The CDR3 DNA sequence: TGCGCCAGCAGCCACTTCGGGTACGAGCAGTACTTC.

The V call is TRBV16, the J call TRBJ1-5, with D uncertain. Germline CDR1 is KGHSY and CDR2 is FQNENV. The CDR3 length is 17 residues. V lost 0 bases, J lost 3 bases, and 15 bases lay in between. The CDR3 sequence: CASSQSIWAGDNQPQHF. CDR3 sequence (DNA): TGTGCCAGCAGCCAATCAATTTGGGCCGGGGACAATCAGCCCCAGCATTTT.

This clone appeared a single time. This chain uses TRBV19 with TRBJ2-1, with 7 bases identical to TRBD1. Germline CDR1 and CDR2: LNHDA and SQIVND (reference sequence). This CDR3 comprises 15 residues. The V gene end was trimmed by 3 bases and the J gene end by 7 bases; junction bases not matched to a gene: 9. The CDR3 here is CASSILVRGTNEQFF. In nucleotides, the CDR3 is TGTGCCAGTAGTATCTTGGTCAGGGGGACGAATGAGCAGTTCTTC. The whole variable domain, remainder taken from reference TRBV19 and TRBJ2-1, is DGGITQSPKYLFRKEGQNVTLSCEQNLNHDAMYWYRQDPGQGLRLIYYSQIVNDFQKGDIAEGYSVSREKKESFPLTVTSAQKNPTAFYLCASSILVRGTNEQFFGPGTRLTVL.

CDR3 residues: CASSEGQGAEQYF. In nucleotides, the CDR3 is TGCGCCAGCAGCGAGGGACAGGGGGCTGAGCAGTACTTC. The genes are TRBV4-3 and TRBJ2-7; 12 bases match TRBD1. The CDR3 is 13 residues long. After removal of 5 bases from V and 7 bases from J, the junction contained 3 bases not matched to a gene. Germline V gene sequence: CDR1 LGHNA, CDR2 YSLEER.

The chain combines TRBV6-4 with TRBJ1-5, with D possibly being TRBD1 (5 bases). Germline V gene sequence: CDR1 MRHNA, CDR2 SNTAGT. This CDR3 is built from 15 residues. In nucleotides, the CDR3 is TGTGCTCCTACTCCTGGGACTCCTAGCAATCAGCCCCAGCATTTT. As protein: CAPTPGTPSNQPQHF.

With regard to this clone: This same CDR3 is encoded by further DNA sequences in the sample. The J gene is TRBJ2-1, the V gene TRBV7-2, with D possibly matching TRBD2 (7 bases). V was clipped by 4 bases and J by 0 bases, with 10 bases between them. CDR1 SGHTA and CDR2 FQGNSA come from the germline V gene. CDR3 length equals 15 residues. The chain's CDR3 is CASSSRGGSYNEQFF. As DNA, the CDR3 is TGTGCCAGCAGCTCGAGGGGGGGCTCCTACAATGAGCAGTTCTTC.

The chain is built from TRBV4-3 and TRBJ2-3, with TRBD2 matching 9 bases. Germline V gives CDR1 LGHNA, CDR2 YSLEER. The CDR3 has 16 residues. Unmatched junction bases numbered 5, after V lost 2 bases and J lost 2 bases. The CDR3 nucleotides read TGCGCCAGCAGCCAATCGCGGGGGGGCCACACAGATACGCAGTATTTT. Translating it yields CASSQSRGGHTDTQYF.

J is TRBJ1-4 and V is TRBV6-5, with D perhaps matching TRBD1 (6 bases). The CDR3 sequence is 14 residues long. V lost 2 bases and J lost 8, with 12 bases in between. CDR1 MNHEY and CDR2 SVGAGI come from the germline V gene. The CDR3 region is CASSYTGREEKLFF. The CDR3 region has the DNA TGTGCCAGCAGTTACACAGGGCGTGAGGAAAAACTGTTTTTT.

J is TRBJ2-2 and V is TRBV5-1; D is undetermined. The CDR3 covers 14 residues. The germline gives CDR1 SGHRS, CDR2 YFSETQ. Trimming shortened V by 0 bases and J by 1 base, and 4 bases separated the two germline ends. CDR3 loop: CASSLAWNTGELFF. Written as DNA, the CDR3 is TGCGCCAGCAGCTTGGCCTGGAACACCGGGGAGCTGTTTTTT.

CDR3 DNA sequence: TGTGCCAGCAGTCCTGCGGAGACAGCCCTCACCTTC. Its protein product is CASSPAETALTF. The chain joins TRBV25-1 to TRBJ1-2, with D tentatively TRBD1 (5 bases). Per germline, CDR1 MGHDK and CDR2 SYGVNS. The CDR3 extends over 12 amino acids. Trimming cost V 5 bases and J 13 bases, with 17 bases left between them.

V usage is TRBV20-1 and J usage is TRBJ1-2; 7 bases agree with TRBD1. The CDR3 is 10 residues long. The germline V gene has CDR1 DFQATT and CDR2 SNEGSKA (reference sequence). In DNA form, the CDR3 reads TGCAGGACAGGGTTCTATGGCTACACCTTC. Residues: CRTGFYGYTF.

V is TRBV9 and J is TRBJ2-5; unclear D gene. V was clipped by 4 bases and J by 4 bases, with 14 bases between them. CDR1 SGDLS and CDR2 YYNGEE come from the germline V gene. This CDR3 comprises 14 residues. CDR3 coding DNA: TGTGCCAGCAGCAGATACTCTATCTCAGAGACCCAGTACTTC. It yields the protein CASSRYSISETQYF.

The J gene is TRBJ1-3, the V gene TRBV9; perhaps TRBD1 as D (5 bases). CDR3 size: 14 residues. V gave up 1 base and J gave up 2 bases, with 7 bases separating them. From germline, CDR1 is SGDLS and CDR2 YYNGEE. CDR3 amino acids: CASSVSRAGNTIYF. The CDR3 DNA reads TGTGCCAGCAGCGTATCCAGGGCTGGAAACACCATATATTTT.

The chain uses TRBV5-4 and TRBJ2-5; perhaps TRBD2 as D (6 bases). The germline V gene has CDR1 SGHNT and CDR2 YYREEE (reference sequence). The length of the CDR3 is 14 residues. Trimming took 3 bases from V and 4 from J, leaving 13 bases between them. CDR3 sequence (DNA): TGTGCCAGCAGCTCGACTAGTCAGGGAGAGACCCAGTACTTC. The encoded protein is CASSSTSQGETQYF.

V usage is TRBV27 and J usage is TRBJ2-1; the match to TRBD2 covers 8 bases. With V trimmed by 6 bases and J by 0 bases, 7 bases remained unmatched. CDR1 and CDR2 (germline): MNHEY, SMNVEV (reference sequence). This CDR3 is built from 16 residues. The CDR3 reads CASSPLAAISYNEQFF. The CDR3 DNA sequence: TGTGCCAGCAGCCCACTAGCGGCCATCTCCTACAATGAGCAGTTCTTC.

This chain links TRBV19 with TRBJ2-1; D gene unclear. V shed 1 base and J shed 3 bases, with 4 bases lying between them. Germline lookup yields CDR1 LNHDA and CDR2 SQIVND (reference sequence). The CDR3 has 13 residues. CDR3 DNA: TGTGCCAGTAGTATAGCACTCTACAATGAGCAGTTCTTC. Encoded protein: CASSIALYNEQFF. The entire variable domain, with the rest obtained from reference TRBV19 and TRBJ2-1, is as follows: DGGITQSPKYLFRKEGQNVTLSCEQNLNHDAMYWYRQDPGQGLRLIYYSQIVNDFQKGDIAEGYSVSREKKESFPLTVTSAQKNPTAFYLCASSIALYNEQFFGPGTRLTVL.

J is TRBJ1-4 and V is TRBV7-2; TRBD1 aligns across 9 bases. This CDR3 contains 16 residues. J lost 5 bases, V lost 5 bases, and 9 bases had no gene match. Per germline, CDR1 SGHTA and CDR2 FQGNSA. The CDR3 bases are TGTGCCAGCAGCATCCCACAGGGGGCCTCAAATGAAAAACTGTTTTTT. It codes for CASSIPQGASNEKLFF.